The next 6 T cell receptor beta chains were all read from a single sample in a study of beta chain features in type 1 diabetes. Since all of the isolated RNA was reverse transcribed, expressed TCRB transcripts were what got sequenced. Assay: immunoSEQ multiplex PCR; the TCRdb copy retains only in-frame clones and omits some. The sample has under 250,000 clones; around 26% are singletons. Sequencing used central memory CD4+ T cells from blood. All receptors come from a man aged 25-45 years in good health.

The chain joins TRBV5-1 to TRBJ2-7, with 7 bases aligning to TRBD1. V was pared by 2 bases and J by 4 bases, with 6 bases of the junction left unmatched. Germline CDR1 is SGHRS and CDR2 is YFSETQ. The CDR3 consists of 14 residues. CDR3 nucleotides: TGCGCCAGCAGCTTCGCAGGGGGAATATACGAGCAGTACTTC. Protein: CASSFAGGIYEQYF. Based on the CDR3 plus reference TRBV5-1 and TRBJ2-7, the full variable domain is KAGVTQTPRYLIKTRGQQVTLSCSPISGHRSVSWYQQTPGQGLQFLFEYFSETQRNKGNFPGRFSGRQFSNSRSEMNVSTLELGDSALYLCASSFAGGIYEQYFGPGTRLTVT.

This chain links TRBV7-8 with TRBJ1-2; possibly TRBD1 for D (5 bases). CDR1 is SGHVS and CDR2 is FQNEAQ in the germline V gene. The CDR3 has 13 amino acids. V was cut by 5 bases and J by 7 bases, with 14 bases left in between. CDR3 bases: TGTGCCAGCAGCCCGTCGACCGGGACTGGCTACACCTTC. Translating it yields CASSPSTGTGYTF.

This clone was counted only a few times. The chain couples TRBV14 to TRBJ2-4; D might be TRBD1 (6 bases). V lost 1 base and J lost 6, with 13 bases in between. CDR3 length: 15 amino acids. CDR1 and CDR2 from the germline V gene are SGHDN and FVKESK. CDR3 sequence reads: CASSQVRGGRNIQYF. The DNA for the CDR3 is TGTGCCAGCAGCCAAGTACGAGGGGGACGAAACATTCAGTACTTC. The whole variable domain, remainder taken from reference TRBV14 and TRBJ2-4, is EAGVTQFPSHSVIEKGQTVTLRCDPISGHDNLYWYRRVMGKEIKFLLHFVKESKQDESGMPNNRFLAERTGGTYSTLKVQPAELEDSGVYFCASSQVRGGRNIQYFGAGTRLSVL.

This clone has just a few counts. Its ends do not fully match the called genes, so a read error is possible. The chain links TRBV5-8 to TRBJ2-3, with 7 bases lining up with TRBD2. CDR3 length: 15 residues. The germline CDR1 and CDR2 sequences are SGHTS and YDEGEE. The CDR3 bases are TGTGCCAGCAGCTTGGGGTCGACTAGCACGGATACGCAGTATTTT. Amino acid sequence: CASSLGSTSTDTQYF. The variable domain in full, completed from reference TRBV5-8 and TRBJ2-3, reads EAGVTQSPTHLIKTRGQQATLRCSPISGHTSVYWYQQALGLGLQFLLWYDEGEERNRGNFPPRFSGRQFPNYSSELNVNALELEDSALYLCASSLGSTSTDTQYFGPGTRLTVL.

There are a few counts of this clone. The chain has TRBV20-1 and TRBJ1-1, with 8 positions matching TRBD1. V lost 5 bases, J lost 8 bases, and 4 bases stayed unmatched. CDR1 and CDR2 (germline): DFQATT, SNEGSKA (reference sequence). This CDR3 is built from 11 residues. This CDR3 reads CSAAWDREAFF. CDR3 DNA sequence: TGCAGTGCTGCCTGGGACAGGGAAGCTTTCTTT.

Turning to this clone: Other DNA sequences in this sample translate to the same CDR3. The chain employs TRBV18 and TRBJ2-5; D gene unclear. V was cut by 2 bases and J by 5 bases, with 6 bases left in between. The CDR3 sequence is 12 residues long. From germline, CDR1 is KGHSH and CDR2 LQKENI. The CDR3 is CASSPKGETQYF. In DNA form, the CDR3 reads TGTGCCAGCTCACCAAAAGGCGAGACCCAGTACTTC. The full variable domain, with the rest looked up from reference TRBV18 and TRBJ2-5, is NAGVMQNPRHLVRRRGQEARLRCSPMKGHSHVYWYRQLPEEGLKFMVYLQKENIIDESGMPKERFSAEFPKEGPSILRIQQVVRGDSAAYFCASSPKGETQYFGPGTRLLVL.